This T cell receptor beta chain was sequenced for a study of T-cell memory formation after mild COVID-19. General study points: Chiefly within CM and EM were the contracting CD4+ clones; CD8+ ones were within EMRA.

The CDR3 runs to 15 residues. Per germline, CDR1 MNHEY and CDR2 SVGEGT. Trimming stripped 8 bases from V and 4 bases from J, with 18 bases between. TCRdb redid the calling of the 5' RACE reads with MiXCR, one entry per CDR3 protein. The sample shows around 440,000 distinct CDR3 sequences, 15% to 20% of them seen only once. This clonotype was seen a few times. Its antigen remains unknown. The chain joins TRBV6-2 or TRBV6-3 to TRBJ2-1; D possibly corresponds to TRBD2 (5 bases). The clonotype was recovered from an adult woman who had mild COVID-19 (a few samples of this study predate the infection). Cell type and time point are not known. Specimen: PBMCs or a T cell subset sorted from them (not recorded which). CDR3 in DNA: TGTGCCAGCCGAAGGACCTTGGGCGGGTACAATGAGCAGTTCTTC. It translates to CASRRTLGGYNEQFF.